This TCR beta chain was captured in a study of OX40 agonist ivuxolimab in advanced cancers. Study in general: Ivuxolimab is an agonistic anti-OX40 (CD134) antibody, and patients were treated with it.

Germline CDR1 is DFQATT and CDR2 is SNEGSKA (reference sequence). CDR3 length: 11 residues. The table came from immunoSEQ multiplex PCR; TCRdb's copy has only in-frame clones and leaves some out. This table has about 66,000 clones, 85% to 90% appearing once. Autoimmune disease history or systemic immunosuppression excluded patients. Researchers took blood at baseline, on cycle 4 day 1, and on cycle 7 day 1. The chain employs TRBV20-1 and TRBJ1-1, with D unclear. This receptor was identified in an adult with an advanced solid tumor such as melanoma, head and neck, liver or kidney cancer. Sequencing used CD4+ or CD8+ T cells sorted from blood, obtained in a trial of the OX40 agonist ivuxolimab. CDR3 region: CTRRENTEAFF. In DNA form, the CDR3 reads TGCACCCGCCGGGAGAACACTGAAGCTTTCTTT.